The 20 T cell receptor beta chains listed next were all sequenced from one sample in a study of beta chain features in type 1 diabetes. Whole-study findings and limits: People with Type 1 diabetes carried modestly yet significantly shorter TCRB CDR3s in all four CD4+ subsets.

The sequenced template was cDNA made from the entire isolated RNA. This table comes from immunoSEQ multiplex PCR, and its TCRdb copy is limited to in-frame clones, with some not included. This sample has around 600,000 clones, with 9.5% to 15% found just once. Their specific antigens are unknown. The sequencing sample was made of naive CD4+ T cells from blood. The receptor set was obtained from a man aged 30 to 45 with type 1 diabetes.

This clone was counted only a few times. The chain recombines TRBV11-2 with TRBJ2-7; TRBD1 or TRBD2 may be the D gene (5 bases each). The CDR3 runs to 15 residues. Trimming pared 6 bases from V and 6 bases from J, leaving 21 bases between. Germline values: CDR1 SGHAT, CDR2 FQNNGV. The CDR3 DNA follows: TGTGCCAGCAGTTGGGGGACCTCAAGGTGGGGCGAGCAGTACTTC. Its protein product is CASSWGTSRWGEQYF.

V usage is TRBV2 and J usage is TRBJ2-1; TRBD2 is a possible D gene (6 bases). CDR3 length equals 16 residues. The germline V gene encodes CDR1 SNHLY and CDR2 FYNNEI. Trimming shortened V by 4 bases and J by 0 bases, and 13 bases separated the two germline ends. CDR3 sequence reads: CASSVEGPSSYNEQFF. The CDR3 nucleotides read TGTGCCAGCAGTGTGGAGGGCCCCAGCTCCTACAATGAGCAGTTCTTC.

The chain recombines TRBV28 with TRBJ2-5, with D maybe TRBD2 (7 bases). From germline, CDR1 is MDHEN and CDR2 SYDVKM. The V and J ends lost 3 bases and 4 bases respectively, with 9 bases between them. The CDR3 is 13 residues long. CDR3 residues: CASSLAGAETQYF. The CDR3 DNA reads as TGTGCCAGCAGTTTGGCGGGGGCAGAGACCCAGTACTTC.

This clone has more than one count but fewer than ten. The rearrangement joins TRBV20-1 to TRBJ1-2, with D possibly matching TRBD1 (5 bases). This CDR3 has 11 residues. CDR1 and CDR2 from the germline V gene are DFQATT and SNEGSKA (reference sequence). The CDR3 DNA reads as TGCAGCACCGACAGCTATGAAGGCTACACCTTC. Its protein is CSTDSYEGYTF.

The chain joins TRBV7-9 to TRBJ1-6, with a tentative D call TRBD1 (5 bases). The CDR3 loop spans 15 amino acids. V lost 1 base and J 10 bases, leaving 14 bases between the germline ends. The germline V gene encodes CDR1 SEHNR and CDR2 FQNEAQ (reference sequence). The CDR3 DNA is TGTGCCAGCAGCTTAGATCTCCAGGGAGTCTCACCCCTCCACTTT. Its translation is CASSLDLQGVSPLHF.

This clone occurred a few times. This rearrangement joins TRBV18 to TRBJ1-5; no definite D call. Trimming cost V 3 bases and J 0 bases, with 9 bases left between them. This CDR3 spans 15 amino acids. Looked up from germline, CDR1 is KGHSH and CDR2 is LQKENI. CDR3 DNA: TGTGCCAGCTCACCGATGCATAGTAGCAATCAGCCCCAGCATTTT. Its translation is CASSPMHSSNQPQHF.

This rearrangement joins TRBV7-2 to TRBJ2-7; TRBD1 might be the D (5 bases). The CDR3 totals 15 residues. The germline V gene encodes CDR1 SGHTA and CDR2 FQGNSA. The ends were cut back, 5 bases at V and 0 bases at J, with 14 bases in the middle. Here the CDR3 DNA reads TGTGCCAGCAGCACACAGGTGACAAGCTCCTACGAGCAGTACTTC. This translates into CASSTQVTSSYEQYF.

The rearrangement joins TRBV28 to TRBJ2-7; possible D gene TRBD1, 6 bases. V shed 7 bases and J shed 0 bases, with 16 bases lying between them. This CDR3 spans 15 amino acids. Germline CDR1 reads MDHEN; CDR2 reads SYDVKM. CDR3 bases: TGTGCCAGCATTGCCCGGGACACCTTCTCCTACGAGCAGTACTTC. Amino acids: CASIARDTFSYEQYF. Complete variable domain (other parts from reference TRBV28 and TRBJ2-7): DVKVTQSSRYLVKRTGEKVFLECVQDMDHENMFWYRQDPGLGLRLIYFSYDVKMKEKGDIPEGYSVSREKKERFSLILESASTNQTSMYLCASIARDTFSYEQYFGPGTRLTVT.

V is TRBV27 and J is TRBJ2-7, with a tentative D call TRBD2 (5 bases). The CDR3 runs to 14 residues. V lost 3 bases to trimming and J lost 0 bases, with 9 bases between them. Germline values: CDR1 MNHEY, CDR2 SMNVEV (reference sequence). The CDR3 region is CASSFRGSSYEQYF. Written as DNA, the CDR3 is TGTGCCAGCAGTTTTCGGGGTAGCTCCTACGAGCAGTACTTC.

The rearrangement joins TRBV7-9 to TRBJ2-7, with a possible D match to TRBD2 (5 bases). The V end was cut by 1 base, the J end by 7 bases, with 14 bases between. The CDR3 covers 14 residues. CDR1 and CDR2 from the germline V gene are SEHNR and FQNEAQ (reference sequence). The chain's CDR3 is CASSLGTFNREQYF. The DNA of the CDR3 is TGTGCCAGCAGCTTAGGGACTTTTAACCGTGAGCAGTACTTC.

J is TRBJ1-1 and V is TRBV25-1; 9 nucleotides match TRBD1. Germline CDR1 reads MGHDK; CDR2 reads SYGVNS. V trimming: 4 bases; J trimming: 4 bases; junction bases outside the gene matches: 7. The CDR3 sequence is 15 residues long. CDR3 in amino acids: CASSGKQGARTEAFF. The CDR3 region has the DNA TGTGCCAGCAGTGGGAAACAGGGGGCTCGCACTGAAGCTTTCTTT.

A few counts support this clone. The chain is built from TRBV7-2 and TRBJ1-4; a weak D match, TRBD1 (5 bases). The length of the CDR3 is 15 residues. V was trimmed by 2 bases and J by 10 bases, leaving 17 bases between them. The germline V gene encodes CDR1 SGHTA and CDR2 FQGNSA. The CDR3: CASSLSAGTAAKLFF. CDR3 in DNA: TGTGCCAGCAGCTTATCGGCGGGGACCGCAGCAAAACTGTTTTTT.

The rearrangement joins TRBV13 to TRBJ2-1, with D possibly TRBD2 on 6 matching bases. The ends were cut back, 5 bases at V and 8 bases at J, with 19 bases in the middle. Germline V lookup: CDR1 PRHDT, CDR2 FYEKMQ (reference sequence). The CDR3 runs to 15 residues. The CDR3 is CASSRGAGWLDEQFF. In DNA, the CDR3 is TGTGCCAGCAGCCGCGGGGCCGGTTGGTTGGATGAGCAGTTCTTC.

The chain recombines TRBV6-5 with TRBJ2-5, with D possibly being TRBD1 (7 bases). Trimming pared 6 bases from V and 7 bases from J, leaving 15 bases between. The CDR3 extends over 13 amino acids. CDR1 is MNHEY and CDR2 is SVGAGI in the germline V gene. The CDR3, as DNA: TGTGCCAGCAGACCCACAGGGGAGGTGACCCAGTACTTC. This gives the protein CASRPTGEVTQYF.

The J gene is TRBJ2-3, the V gene TRBV7-9; TRBD2 aligns across 8 bases. CDR1 SEHNR and CDR2 FQNEAQ come from the germline V gene (reference sequence). This CDR3 region has 15 residues. With V trimmed by 5 bases and J by 3 bases, 7 bases remained unmatched. The CDR3 protein is CASSPDGRATDTQYF. CDR3 DNA: TGTGCCAGCAGCCCGGACGGGAGGGCGACAGATACGCAGTATTTT.

A few counts support this clone. The chain has TRBV28 and TRBJ2-1; D perhaps matches TRBD2 (6 bases). Per the germline V gene, CDR1 is MDHEN and CDR2 is SYDVKM. The CDR3 spans 16 residues. V lost 11 bases to trimming and J lost 4 bases, with 24 bases between them. CDR3 sequence reads: CAAVRGGARPYNEQFF. Here the CDR3 DNA reads TGTGCCGCCGTCCGGGGCGGGGCGCGTCCGTACAATGAGCAGTTCTTC.

On this clone: Other DNA variants within this sample encode the same CDR3. The chain is built from TRBV9 and TRBJ1-2, with a possible D match to TRBD1 (6 bases). Trimming pared 0 bases from V and 3 bases from J, leaving 6 bases between. This CDR3 is built from 13 residues. Looked up from germline, CDR1 is SGDLS and CDR2 is YYNGEE. This CDR3 is CASSVGTDYGYTF. DNA for the CDR3: TGTGCCAGCAGCGTAGGGACAGACTATGGCTACACCTTC. Using reference TRBV9 and TRBJ1-2 for the parts outside the CDR3, the full variable domain is DSGVTQTPKHLITATGQRVTLRCSPRSGDLSVYWYQQSLDQGLQFLIQYYNGEERAKGNILERFSAQQFPDLHSELNLSSLELGDSALYFCASSVGTDYGYTFGSGTRLTVV.

The chain recombines TRBV5-6 with TRBJ2-3; no clear D. CDR3 length equals 11 residues. V was pared by 0 bases and J by 8 bases, with 4 bases between. Per the germline V gene, CDR1 is SGHDT and CDR2 is YYEEEE. CDR3 bases: TGTGCCAGCAGCTTGGGGGTTACGCAGTATTTT. Residues: CASSLGVTQYF.

This clone was observed a handful of times. The chain joins TRBV18 to TRBJ2-7; D not certain. Germline V gene data show CDR1 as KGHSH and CDR2 as LQKENI. The CDR3 extends over 11 amino acids. V was trimmed by 3 bases and J by 5 bases, leaving 5 bases between them. CDR3 sequence: CASSPDHEQYF. In DNA, the CDR3 is TGTGCCAGCTCACCCGACCACGAGCAGTACTTC.

This clone was detected only a few times. The chain employs TRBV7-9 and TRBJ2-5, with 9 bases lining up with TRBD1. In germline, CDR1 is SEHNR, CDR2 FQNEAQ (reference sequence). Losses at the gene ends were 4 bases for V and 4 bases for J; bases not matched to a gene: 1. This CDR3 is built from 13 residues. CDR3 bases: TGTGCCAGCAGCTCGACAGGGGGAGAGACCCAGTACTTC. This gives the protein CASSSTGGETQYF.